Sequencing of this TCR beta chain was carried out in a study of PD-L1 blockade in urothelial cancer. Study-level background: Patients had received 0 to 3 prior chemotherapy regimens. Analyzed time points were 3 weeks (second dose) and 6 weeks after therapy began.

Each PCR received spiked synthetic TCR analog templates. Assay used: immunoSEQ multiplex PCR; TCRdb lists only in-frame clones, some missing. The repertoire holds 58,000 or so clones, 81% seen once, with 3.2% in the top ten. Deletions cut 2 bases from V and 1 base from J, with 11 bases between. Looked up from germline, CDR1 is SGDLS and CDR2 is YYNGEE. The CDR3 loop spans 15 amino acids. This sample's time point: pretreatment peripheral blood. Enrolled patients showed locally advanced or metastatic urothelial carcinoma. The genes are TRBV9 and TRBJ2-3; possible D gene TRBD1, 6 bases. This sample comprised PBMCs, obtained around atezolizumab (anti-PD-L1) treatment. This sequence was found in a man between 65 and 79 years old with urothelial cancer. The CDR3: CASSVTGFGTDTQYF. CDR3 bases: TGTGCCAGCAGCGTTACAGGGTTTGGCACAGATACGCAGTATTTT.